This TCR beta chain is from a study of blood T cell repertoires in COVID-19. As for the study in general: The study drew acute and convalescent COVID-19 samples from the United States, Italy and Spain. T cells, B-cell-depleted T cells, or PBMCs supplied cDNA or gDNA.

CDR3 size: 14 residues. V shed 3 bases, J shed 7 bases, and the junction held 6 bases outside the gene matches. Per the germline V gene, CDR1 is DFQATT and CDR2 is SNEGSKA (reference sequence). As processed by the authors: Quantification of nucleated cells was approximated via reference gene primer amplification. TCRdb keeps only in-frame clones here, not all; method: immunoSEQ multiplex PCR. D and trimming come from the DNA, and the V and J calls and clone size come from that table. Of approximately 280,000 clones detected, 89% appear once; the ten largest clones hold under 15%. This clonotype originated in a woman in her sixties with acute or convalescent COVID-19. The chain is built from TRBV20-1 and TRBJ2-1, with 10 bases matching TRBD2. The sequencing sample was made of peripheral blood. CDR3 protein: CSASVSGGRNEQFF. CDR3 nucleotide sequence: TGCAGTGCTAGTGTTAGCGGGGGGCGGAATGAGCAGTTCTTC.